The T cell receptor beta chain described here comes from a study of T cells in tuberculosis. Generated by immunoSEQ multiplex PCR, the TCRdb table keeps only in-frame clones and is missing some. The sample has 37,000 or so clones, 94% seen once. The sequence came from a donor aged 10-35 years with latent tuberculosis or without tuberculosis infection. Some clones in this sample may be carry-over from other donors' samples. Sequenced material: PBMCs.

CDR3 coding DNA: TGCGCCAGCAGTGACCGACTAGCGGGGGGTCCGGAGCAGTTCTTC. Protein: CASSDRLAGGPEQFF. The J gene is TRBJ2-1, the V gene TRBV10-1; 13 bases fit TRBD2. The CDR3 has 15 residues. With V trimmed by 3 bases and J by 10 bases, 6 bases remained unmatched. CDR1 is WNHNN, CDR2 SYGVQD, per germline (reference sequence).